Below, one T cell receptor beta chain is given with its context. Authors' analysis steps: For nucleated cells, counts were estimated from reference gene primer amplification. TCRdb keeps only in-frame clones here, not all; method: immunoSEQ multiplex PCR. V and J calls and clone size are given by that table; D and trimming were obtained from the DNA. The sample lists hundreds of thousands of clones; nearly 90% were seen once. The data stem from a study of blood T cell repertoires in COVID-19. With 4 bases clipped from V and 5 bases from J, the junction kept 5 bases outside the gene matches. From germline, CDR1 is SGHTS and CDR2 YDEGEE. CDR3 length: 14 residues.

Input material: peripheral blood. The receptor was isolated from a man aged 18 to 30 with active or convalescent COVID-19. V usage is TRBV5-8 and J usage is TRBJ2-3; TRBD1 matches at 9 bases. CDR3 region: CASSPGTGKDTQYF. The CDR3 DNA reads as TGTGCCAGCAGCCCCGGGACAGGGAAAGATACGCAGTATTTT. The full variable domain, its missing parts supplied by reference TRBV5-8 and TRBJ2-3, is EAGVTQSPTHLIKTRGQQATLRCSPISGHTSVYWYQQALGLGLQFLLWYDEGEERNRGNFPPRFSGRQFPNYSSELNVNALELEDSALYLCASSPGTGKDTQYFGPGTRLTVL.